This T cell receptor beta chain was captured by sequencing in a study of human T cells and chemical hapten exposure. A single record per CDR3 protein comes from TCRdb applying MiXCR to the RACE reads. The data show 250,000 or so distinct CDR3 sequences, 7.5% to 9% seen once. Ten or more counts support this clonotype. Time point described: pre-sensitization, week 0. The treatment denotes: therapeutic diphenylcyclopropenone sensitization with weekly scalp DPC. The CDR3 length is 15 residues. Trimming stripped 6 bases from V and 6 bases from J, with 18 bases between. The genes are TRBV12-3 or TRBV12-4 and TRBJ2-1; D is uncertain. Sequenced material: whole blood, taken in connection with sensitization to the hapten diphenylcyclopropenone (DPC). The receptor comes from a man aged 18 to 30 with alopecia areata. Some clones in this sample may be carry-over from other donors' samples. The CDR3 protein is CASSRGTPPRNEQFF. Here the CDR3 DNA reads TGTGCCAGCAGCAGAGGTACTCCCCCACGCAATGAGCAGTTCTTC.